The rows below give T cell receptor beta chains drawn from one sample of a study of cytomegalovirus exposure and HLA in healthy donors. Data came from immunoSEQ multiplex PCR; TCRdb stores just in-frame clones and leaves some out. The repertoire has 85,000 to 130,000 clones, around 76% of them found once; the top ten carry about 4.2%. Sequenced input: PBMCs. The receptor source for this set is a woman in her 50s in good health and CMV-seropositive. The CDR3 runs from the conserved cysteine through the conserved F or W.

j_call	v_call	cdr3_aa
TRBJ2-7	TRBV9	CASSVGLAGYEQYF
TRBJ2-1	TRBV19	CASSFPGQNNEQFF
TRBJ2-1	TRBV7-6	CASSSGAGRYNEQFF
TRBJ1-1	TRBV11-2	CASSLDHDFLMNTEAFF
TRBJ2-7	TRBV6-1	CASSEAGLYEQYF
TRBJ1-2	TRBV9	CASREVFSGDSGYTF
TRBJ2-5	TRBV6-1	CATRMETQYF
TRBJ2-1	TRBV7-9	CASSLTAGAMNEQFF
TRBJ2-1	TRBV6-6	CASSYLLERDEQFF
TRBJ2-5	TRBV4-1	CASSQDRSGRETQYF
TRBJ1-6	TRBV6-5	CASSYSTVGNSPLHF
TRBJ1-2	TRBV30	CAWSVRDRERLEGYTF
TRBJ2-3	TRBV9	CASSVDDRVTDTQYF
TRBJ1-1	TRBV6-1	CASTIRTGTNTEAFF
TRBJ1-2	TRBV6-1	CASSEAGAVNYGYTF
TRBJ2-5	TRBV5-6	CASSSTGGRGGETQYF
TRBJ2-7	TRBV5-1	CASSLGQRVDYEQYF
TRBJ2-5	TRBV10-2	CASSYYRTPSQETQYF
TRBJ2-1	TRBV29-1	CSARRVVGNEQFF
TRBJ2-7	TRBV6-6	CASSRGQGYEQYF
TRBJ2-1	TRBV4-1	CASSYGLAAGDEQFF
TRBJ2-2	TRBV6-1	CASSTGSAGTGELFF
TRBJ1-4	TRBV5-1	CASSLVGGTNEKLFF
TRBJ1-4	TRBV18	CASSPPDQPREARLFF
TRBJ2-1	TRBV29-1	CSAREGAYNEQFF
TRBJ2-3	TRBV6-1	CASNVRERDTQYF
TRBJ2-3	TRBV18	CASSLSRLGTSDTQYF
TRBJ1-5	TRBV2	CASSYRETGNQPQHF
TRBJ1-2	TRBV28	CASKNPKSGYTF
TRBJ2-5	TRBV19	CASKGGRGTETQYF
TRBJ1-2	TRBV30	CAFSPDRGHYGYTF
TRBJ2-4	TRBV5-1	CASSLNPGGLNIQYF
TRBJ2-4	TRBV7-9	CASSSQLSGTVKNIQYF
TRBJ1-1	TRBV5-8	CASSLTDRNTEAFF
TRBJ1-1	TRBV19	CASSSKGYTEAFF
TRBJ1-2	TRBV16	CASSQSIVGRGGNSNYGYTF
TRBJ2-7	TRBV4-1	CASSLDRVVYEQYF
TRBJ2-7	TRBV10-3	CAISGTGTSLTYEQYF
TRBJ1-1	TRBV19	CASREREGGTEAFF
TRBJ2-6	TRBV5-1	CASSFNVRERDSGANVLTF
TRBJ2-1	TRBV12-5	CASGLAPGLAGEQFF
TRBJ2-1	TRBV30	CACTLRGEQFF
TRBJ2-3	TRBV6-1	CASNPSLGGPGTQYF
TRBJ1-5	TRBV18	CASSSPGRDGPQHF
TRBJ2-1	TRBV4-1	CASSRGLAGGSNEQFF
TRBJ2-1	TRBV29-1	CSVTGPRGSNEQFF
TRBJ1-5	TRBV5-6	CASSEGAGQPQHF
TRBJ2-1	TRBV10-2	CASSELGGRAGEQFF
TRBJ2-1	TRBV27	CASSSTSWNEQFF
TRBJ2-1	TRBV5-4	CASSFGTGGDYNEQFF
TRBJ2-7	TRBV27	CASSSGEEQYF
TRBJ2-1	TRBV7-3	CASSWTSGGYNEQFF
TRBJ2-7	TRBV27	CASSLGWTGGDYEQYF
TRBJ2-2	TRBV9	CASSVGDRNTGELFF
TRBJ1-6	TRBV11-1	CASSLEQNSPLHF
TRBJ2-3	TRBV9	CASSLSGGALDTQYF
TRBJ1-1	TRBV7-9	CASSLDPRRGPPEAFF
TRBJ2-2	TRBV28	CASSPHGGRATGELFF
TRBJ2-1	TRBV18	CASCSPESGYLYNEQFF